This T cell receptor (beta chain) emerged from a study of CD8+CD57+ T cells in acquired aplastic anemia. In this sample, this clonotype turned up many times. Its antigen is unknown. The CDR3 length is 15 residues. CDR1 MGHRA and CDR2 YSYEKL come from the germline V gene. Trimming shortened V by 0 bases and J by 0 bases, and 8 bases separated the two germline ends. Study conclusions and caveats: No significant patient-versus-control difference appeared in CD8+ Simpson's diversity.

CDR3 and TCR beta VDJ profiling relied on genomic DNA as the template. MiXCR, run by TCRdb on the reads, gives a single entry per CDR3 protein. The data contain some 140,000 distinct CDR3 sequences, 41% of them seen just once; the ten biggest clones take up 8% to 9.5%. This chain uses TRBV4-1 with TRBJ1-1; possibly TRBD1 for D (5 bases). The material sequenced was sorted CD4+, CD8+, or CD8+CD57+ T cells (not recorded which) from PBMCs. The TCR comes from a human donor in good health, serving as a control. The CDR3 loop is CASSQEGTVNTEAFF. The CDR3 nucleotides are TGCGCCAGCAGCCAAGAGGGGACGGTGAACACTGAAGCTTTCTTT.